Listed below are T cell receptor beta chains from one sample, sequenced in a study of cytomegalovirus exposure and HLA in healthy donors. Assay: immunoSEQ multiplex PCR; the TCRdb copy retains only in-frame clones and omits some. The repertoire consists of about 120,000 clones, with roughly 66% occurring once and the leading ten covering approximately 1.5%. Sequenced material: PBMCs. All receptors come from a man younger than 30 in good health and CMV-seronegative. The CDR3 runs from the conserved cysteine through the conserved F or W.

cdr3_length | v_call | cdr3_aa
13 | TRBV9 | CASSVEGVYEQYF
14 | TRBV6-1 | CASSDGTATGELFF
13 | TRBV11-2 | CASSLRSGTEAFF
13 | TRBV2 | CASSGDIFDTQYF
14 | TRBV6-5 | CASSYSRLEGVAFF
13 | TRBV28 | CASSLRSGGGYTF
14 | TRBV2 | CASSVGGPTEKLFF
13 | TRBV5-6 | CASSFIVAGTQYF
14 | TRBV10-3 | CAISESFQKYEQYF
13 | TRBV5-8 | CASSLPGGQPQHF
15 | TRBV6-5 | CASRPPPGQGCGYTF
15 | TRBV30 | CAYHLQGQTNEKLFF
14 | TRBV15 | CATSRRDLYNEQFF
16 | TRBV9 | CASSYGGQGASNEQFF
15 | TRBV7-9 | CASSLGLDRVQPQHF
12 | TRBV7-2 | CASSLALHEQYF
14 | TRBV7-9 | CASSFGDSGYGYTF
14 | TRBV27 | CASSPWTGNQPQHF
14 | TRBV4-1 | CASSQPSRGDEQYF
16 | TRBV4-1 | CASSQAGTSGTNEQFF
12 | TRBV18 | CASSPIQETQYF
15 | TRBV10-3 | CAISELGREDTEAFF
15 | TRBV14 | CASSQDRTLYNEQFF
16 | TRBV5-4 | CASSLVLAGRTYEQYF
17 | TRBV7-3 | CASSLGIATGPYNEQFF
16 | TRBV7-6 | CASSLDSGGTSYEQYF
15 | TRBV7-9 | CASSLRTSGVETQYF
15 | TRBV27 | CASLEYGGNTGELFF
15 | TRBV6-4 | CASRGLRDRVHEQYF
15 | TRBV2 | CASREGTGASNEQFF
13 | TRBV2 | CASITGPGETQYF
15 | TRBV4-2 | CSSSPDREEGETQYF
14 | TRBV19 | CASRGQGLLAEAFF
12 | TRBV28 | CATMGQDYGYTF